The 9 T cell receptor beta chains presented below share a single source sample, sequenced in a study of blood T cell repertoires in COVID-19. TCRdb's table, derived via immunoSEQ multiplex PCR, lists solely in-frame clones and lacks some. The data contain under 110,000 clones, about 84% of them singletons. The sample taken for sequencing was peripheral blood. The receptors derive from a woman aged 55-69 years with acute or convalescent COVID-19.

The chain joins TRBV28 to TRBJ1-5; no definite D call. V lost 0 bases and J lost 3, with 6 bases in between. Germline V gene sequence: CDR1 MDHEN, CDR2 SYDVKM. CDR3 length equals 14 residues. CDR3 DNA sequence: TGTGCCAGCAGTTTATGGGCCAACAATCAGCCCCAGCATTTT. Translated: CASSLWANNQPQHF.

This clone has just one count. The V and J genes are TRBV5-1 and TRBJ2-1; unclear D gene. The germline CDR1 and CDR2 sequences are SGHRS and YFSETQ. V was trimmed by 4 bases and J by 2 bases, leaving 19 bases between them. The CDR3 has 17 residues. The CDR3 nucleotides read TGCGCCAGCAGCACCCAGACTCCAGCGCGAACCTACAATGAGCAGTTCTTC. Translating it yields CASSTQTPARTYNEQFF.

This clone was picked up a small number of times. The chain links TRBV11-2 to TRBJ1-2; D is unclear. V gave up 6 bases and J gave up 2 bases, with 19 bases separating them. CDR1 is SGHAT and CDR2 is FQNNGV in the germline V gene. The CDR3 is made up of 16 amino acids. The CDR3 bases are TGTGCCAGCAGTTTTGGGGAGGAGACGGAGAACTATGGCTACACCTTC. Its translation: CASSFGEETENYGYTF.

The genes are TRBV5-1 and TRBJ1-2; D is uncertain. There are 13 residues in the CDR3. CDR1 is SGHRS and CDR2 is YFSETQ in the germline V gene. Trimming cost V 2 bases and J 2 bases, with 7 bases left between them. CDR3 DNA: TGCGCCAGCAGCTTCGACAACAACTATGGCTACACCTTC. This sequence encodes CASSFDNNYGYTF.

The chain uses TRBV19 and TRBJ2-2, with D possibly being TRBD1 (6 bases). Germline CDR1 reads LNHDA; CDR2 reads SQIVND (reference sequence). The germline V and J ends were trimmed by 3 bases and 7 bases, with 12 bases remaining between them. The CDR3 consists of 14 residues. CDR3 DNA sequence: TGTGCCAGTAGTATTGGGGGCGAGGGCGGGGAGCTGTTTTTT. This encodes CASSIGGEGGELFF.

This clone was observed a few times. The chain combines TRBV25-1 with TRBJ1-2, with 9 bases matching TRBD1. This CDR3 has 15 residues. The V gene's germline CDR1 is MGHDK and CDR2 SYGVNS. V trimming: 3 bases; J trimming: 5 bases; junction bases outside the gene matches: 7. CDR3 region: CASSDDRGDRYGYTF. DNA of the CDR3: TGTGCCAGCAGTGACGACAGGGGGGATCGATATGGCTACACCTTC.

The chain employs TRBV6-5 and TRBJ1-4, with TRBD1 identical over 9 bases. Per the germline V gene, CDR1 is MNHEY and CDR2 is SVGAGI. V dropped 6 bases and J dropped 7; count of bases not matched to a gene: 6. The CDR3 has 14 residues. This CDR3 is CASRRTGDGEKLFF. The CDR3 coding sequence is TGTGCCAGCAGACGGACAGGGGACGGTGAAAAACTGTTTTTT.

The chain couples TRBV30 to TRBJ2-1; TRBD2 matches 8 bases. CDR1 and CDR2 from the germline V gene are GTSNPN and SVGIG (reference sequence). The V gene end was trimmed by 3 bases and the J gene end by 8 bases; junction bases not matched to a gene: 9. The CDR3 consists of 14 residues. DNA of the CDR3: TGTGCCTGGAGGAGAGCGGGAGTTATGTATGAGCAGTTCTTC. This gives the protein CAWRRAGVMYEQFF. Using reference TRBV30 and TRBJ2-1 for the parts outside the CDR3, the full variable domain is SQTIHQWPATLVQPVGSPLSLECTVEGTSNPNLYWYRQAAGRGLQLLFYSVGIGQISSEVPQNLSASRPQDRQFILSSKKLLLSDSGFYLCAWRRAGVMYEQFFGPGTRLTVL.

The chain uses TRBV30 and TRBJ2-6; 7 bases are a match to TRBD2. This CDR3 spans 14 amino acids. Germline CDR1 GTSNPN, CDR2 SVGIG (reference sequence). J lost 0 bases, V lost 8 bases, and 4 bases had no gene match. This chain's CDR3 is CARGGPSGANVLTF. CDR3 DNA: TGTGCCCGCGGGGGTCCCTCTGGGGCCAACGTCCTGACTTTC. The full variable domain, in which reference TRBV30 and TRBJ2-6 provide the parts outside the CDR3, is SQTIHQWPATLVQPVGSPLSLECTVEGTSNPNLYWYRQAAGRGLQLLFYSVGIGQISSEVPQNLSASRPQDRQFILSSKKLLLSDSGFYLCARGGPSGANVLTFGAGSRLTVL.